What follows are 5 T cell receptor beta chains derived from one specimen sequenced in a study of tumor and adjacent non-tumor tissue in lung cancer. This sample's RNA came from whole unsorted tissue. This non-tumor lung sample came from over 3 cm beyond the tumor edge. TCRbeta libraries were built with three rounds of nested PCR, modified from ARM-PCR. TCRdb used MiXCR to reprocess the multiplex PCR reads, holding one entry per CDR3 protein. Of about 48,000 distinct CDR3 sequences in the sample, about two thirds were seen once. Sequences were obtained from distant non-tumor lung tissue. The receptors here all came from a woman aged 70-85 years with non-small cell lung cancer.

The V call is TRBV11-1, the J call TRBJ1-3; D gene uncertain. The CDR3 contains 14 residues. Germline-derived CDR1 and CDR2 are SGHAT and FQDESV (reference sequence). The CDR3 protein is CTSSLSISGNTIYF. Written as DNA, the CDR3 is TGTACTAGTAGCTTATCGATCTCTGGAAACACCATATATTTT.

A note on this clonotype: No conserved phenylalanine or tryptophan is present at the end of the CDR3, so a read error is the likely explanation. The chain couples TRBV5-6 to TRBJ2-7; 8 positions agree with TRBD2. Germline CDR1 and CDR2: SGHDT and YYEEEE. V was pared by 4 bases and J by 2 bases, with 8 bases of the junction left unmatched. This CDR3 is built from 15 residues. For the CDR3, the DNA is TGTGCCAGCAGCCAGACTAGCGCCTACCCCTACGAGCAGTACCTC. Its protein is CASSQTSAYPYEQYL.

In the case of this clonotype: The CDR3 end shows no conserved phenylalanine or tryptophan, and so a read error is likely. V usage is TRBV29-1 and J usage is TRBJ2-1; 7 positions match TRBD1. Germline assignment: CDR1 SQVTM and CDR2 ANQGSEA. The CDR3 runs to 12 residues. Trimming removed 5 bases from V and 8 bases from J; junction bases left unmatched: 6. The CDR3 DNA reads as TGCAGCGTTACGGGACAGAGCTATGAGCAGTTCCTC. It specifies CSVTGQSYEQFL.

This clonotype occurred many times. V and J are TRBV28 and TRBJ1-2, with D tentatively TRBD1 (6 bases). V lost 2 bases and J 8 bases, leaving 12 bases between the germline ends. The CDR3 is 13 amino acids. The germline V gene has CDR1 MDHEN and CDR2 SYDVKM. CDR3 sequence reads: CASSLRTAEGYTF. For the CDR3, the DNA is TGTGCCAGCAGTTTACGGACAGCGGAGGGCTACACCTTC.

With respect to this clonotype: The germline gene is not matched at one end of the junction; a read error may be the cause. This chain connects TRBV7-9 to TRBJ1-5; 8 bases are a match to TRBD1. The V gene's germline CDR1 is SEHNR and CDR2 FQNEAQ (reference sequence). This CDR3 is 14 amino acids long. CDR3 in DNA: TGTGCCAACAGCTTCTTGACAGGGGATCAGCCCCAGCATTTT. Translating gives CANSFLTGDQPQHF.